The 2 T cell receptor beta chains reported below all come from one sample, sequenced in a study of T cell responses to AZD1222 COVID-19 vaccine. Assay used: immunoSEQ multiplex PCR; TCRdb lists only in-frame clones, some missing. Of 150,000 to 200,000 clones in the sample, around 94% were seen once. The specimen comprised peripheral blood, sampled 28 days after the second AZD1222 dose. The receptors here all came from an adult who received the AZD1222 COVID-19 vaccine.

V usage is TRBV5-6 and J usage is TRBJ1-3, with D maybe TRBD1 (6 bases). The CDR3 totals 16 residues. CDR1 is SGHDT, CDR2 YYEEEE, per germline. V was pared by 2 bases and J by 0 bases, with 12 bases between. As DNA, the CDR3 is TGTGCCAGCAGCTTCAGGGACACCTACTCTGGAAACACCATATATTTT. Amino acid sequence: CASSFRDTYSGNTIYF.

The CDR3 reads CASSPTWGEKLFF. CDR3 DNA sequence: TGCGCCAGCAGCCCAACTTGGGGTGAAAAACTGTTTTTT. This chain uses TRBV10-1 with TRBJ1-4; D not resolved. Trimming stripped 6 bases from V and 7 bases from J, with 12 bases between. CDR3 length: 13 residues. CDR1 is WNHNN, CDR2 SYGVQD, per germline (reference sequence).